The clone carrying this TCR beta chain was recorded only once. Clones were read by immunoSEQ multiplex PCR, and TCRdb kept only the in-frame ones, dropping some. The data show roughly 190,000 clones, around nine tenths seen once. The data were taken from a study of blood T cell repertoires in COVID-19. Looking at the study overall: The United States, Italy and Spain supplied acute and convalescent COVID-19 samples.

CDR3 length equals 15 residues. V shed 5 bases and J shed 1 base, with 15 bases lying between them. The germline V gene has CDR1 SGHNT and CDR2 YYREEE (reference sequence). The V call is TRBV5-4, the J call TRBJ1-1; D call uncertain. Sequenced: peripheral blood. This receptor was identified in a man aged 18 to 29 with active or convalescent COVID-19. The CDR3 DNA is TGTGCCAGCAGACTCCCCGGGTTGGAGAACACTGAAGCTTTCTTT. Translated: CASRLPGLENTEAFF. Looking up the rest from reference TRBV5-4 and TRBJ1-1 gives the full variable domain: ETGVTQSPTHLIKTRGQQVTLRCSSQSGHNTVSWYQQALGQGPQFIFQYYREEENGRGNFPPRFSGLQFPNYSSELNVNALELDDSALYLCASRLPGLENTEAFFGQGTRLTVV.